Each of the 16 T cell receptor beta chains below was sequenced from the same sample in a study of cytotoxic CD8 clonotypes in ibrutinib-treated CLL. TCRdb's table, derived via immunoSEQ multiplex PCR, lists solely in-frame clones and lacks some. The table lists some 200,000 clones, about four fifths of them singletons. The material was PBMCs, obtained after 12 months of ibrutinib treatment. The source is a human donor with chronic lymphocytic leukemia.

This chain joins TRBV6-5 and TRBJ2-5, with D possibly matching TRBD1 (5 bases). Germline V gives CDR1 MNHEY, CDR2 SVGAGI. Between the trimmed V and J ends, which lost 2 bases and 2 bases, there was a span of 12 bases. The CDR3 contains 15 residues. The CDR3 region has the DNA TGTGCCAGCAGTTACGGGGCAGTGAATCAAGAGACCCAGTACTTC. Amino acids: CASSYGAVNQETQYF.

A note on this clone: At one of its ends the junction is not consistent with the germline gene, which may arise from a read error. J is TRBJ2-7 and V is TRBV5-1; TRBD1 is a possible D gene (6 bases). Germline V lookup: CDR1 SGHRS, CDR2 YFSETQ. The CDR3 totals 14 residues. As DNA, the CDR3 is TGCGCCGGCAGCAGGGGCTTTGGGATCTACGAGCAGTACTTC. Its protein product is CAGSRGFGIYEQYF.

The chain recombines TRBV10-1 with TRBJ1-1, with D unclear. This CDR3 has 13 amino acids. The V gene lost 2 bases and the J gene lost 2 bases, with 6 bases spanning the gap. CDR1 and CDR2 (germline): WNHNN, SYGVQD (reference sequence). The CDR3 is CASSEQLNTEAFF. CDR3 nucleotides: TGCGCCAGCAGTGAGCAGTTAAACACTGAAGCTTTCTTT.

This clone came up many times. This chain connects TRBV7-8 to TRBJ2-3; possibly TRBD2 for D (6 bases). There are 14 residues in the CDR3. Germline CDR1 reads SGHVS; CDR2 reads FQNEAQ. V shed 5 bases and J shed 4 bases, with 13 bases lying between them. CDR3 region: CASSLGLPPDTQYF. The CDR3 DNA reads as TGTGCCAGCAGCCTCGGACTACCCCCAGATACGCAGTATTTT.

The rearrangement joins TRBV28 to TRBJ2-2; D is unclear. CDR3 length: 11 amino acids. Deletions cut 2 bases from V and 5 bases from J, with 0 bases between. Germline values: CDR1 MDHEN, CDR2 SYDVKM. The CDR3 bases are TGTGCCAGCAGTTTAACCGGGGAGCTGTTTTTT. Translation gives CASSLTGELFF.

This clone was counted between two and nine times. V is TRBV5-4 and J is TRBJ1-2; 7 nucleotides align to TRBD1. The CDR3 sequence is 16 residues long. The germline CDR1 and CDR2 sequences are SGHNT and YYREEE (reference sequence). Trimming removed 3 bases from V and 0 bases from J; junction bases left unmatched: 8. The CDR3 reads CASSSGQAGPNYGYTF. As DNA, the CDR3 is TGTGCCAGCAGCTCCGGACAGGCTGGACCTAACTATGGCTACACCTTC.

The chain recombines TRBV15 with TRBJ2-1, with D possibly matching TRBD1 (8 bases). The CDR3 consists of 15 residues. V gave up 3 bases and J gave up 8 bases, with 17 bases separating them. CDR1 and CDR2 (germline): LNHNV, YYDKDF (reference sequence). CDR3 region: CATSSGQGGIDEQFF. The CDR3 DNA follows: TGTGCCACCAGCAGCGGACAGGGAGGGATCGATGAGCAGTTCTTC. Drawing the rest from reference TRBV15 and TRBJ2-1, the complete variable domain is DAMVIQNPRYQVTQFGKPVTLSCSQTLNHNVMYWYQQKSSQAPKLLFHYYDKDFNNEADTPDNFQSRRPNTSFCFLDIRSPGLGDTAMYLCATSSGQGGIDEQFFGPGTRLTVL.

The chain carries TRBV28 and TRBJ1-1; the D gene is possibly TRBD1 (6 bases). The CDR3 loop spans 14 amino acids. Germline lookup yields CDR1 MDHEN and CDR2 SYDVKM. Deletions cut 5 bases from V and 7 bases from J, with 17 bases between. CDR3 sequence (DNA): TGTGCCAGCAGTCCCATCGACAGGTCTGTTGAAGCTTTCTTT. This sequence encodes CASSPIDRSVEAFF.

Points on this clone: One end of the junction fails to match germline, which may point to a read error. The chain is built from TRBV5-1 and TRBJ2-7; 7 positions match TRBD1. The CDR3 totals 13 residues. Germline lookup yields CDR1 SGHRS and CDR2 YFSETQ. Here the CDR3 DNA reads TGCGCCAGCAGTTTGGACAGGACCTACGAGCAGTACTTC. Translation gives CASSLDRTYEQYF.

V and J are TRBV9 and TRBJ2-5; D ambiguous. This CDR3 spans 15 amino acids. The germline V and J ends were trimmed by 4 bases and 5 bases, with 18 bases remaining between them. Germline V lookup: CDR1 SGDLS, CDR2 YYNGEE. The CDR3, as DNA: TGTGCCAGCAGCCCCCCCTTCCCAAACGGGGAGACCCAGTACTTC. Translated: CASSPPFPNGETQYF.

The CDR3 loop reads CASSLASSYNEQFF. The CDR3 DNA reads as TGCGCCAGCAGCTTAGCAAGCTCCTACAATGAGCAGTTCTTC. The chain uses TRBV5-1 and TRBJ2-1, with D unclear. CDR1 is SGHRS, CDR2 YFSETQ, per germline. This CDR3 comprises 14 residues. The V gene lost 2 bases and the J gene lost 0 bases, with 6 bases spanning the gap.

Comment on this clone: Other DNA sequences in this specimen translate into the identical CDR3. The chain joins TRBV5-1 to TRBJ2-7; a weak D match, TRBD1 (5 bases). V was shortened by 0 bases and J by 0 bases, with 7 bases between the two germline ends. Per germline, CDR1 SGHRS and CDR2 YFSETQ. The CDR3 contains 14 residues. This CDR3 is CASSLGDSSYEQYF. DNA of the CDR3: TGCGCCAGCAGCTTGGGAGACAGCTCCTACGAGCAGTACTTC.

CDR3 nucleotides: TGTGCCAGCAGTAAAACGGGACAGGCAAAGAACACTGAAGCTTTCTTT. It specifies CASSKTGQAKNTEAFF. This rearrangement joins TRBV28 to TRBJ1-1; TRBD1 matches 8 bases. The CDR3 consists of 16 residues. The germline V gene encodes CDR1 MDHEN and CDR2 SYDVKM. V trimming: 5 bases; J trimming: 1 base; junction bases outside the gene matches: 9.

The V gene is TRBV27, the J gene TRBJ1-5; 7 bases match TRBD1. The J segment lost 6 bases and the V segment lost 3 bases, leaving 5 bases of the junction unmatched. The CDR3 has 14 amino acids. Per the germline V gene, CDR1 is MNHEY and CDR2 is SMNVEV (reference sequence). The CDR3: CASSFKGAGQPQHF. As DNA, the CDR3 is TGTGCCAGCAGTTTTAAGGGGGCGGGTCAGCCCCAGCATTTT.

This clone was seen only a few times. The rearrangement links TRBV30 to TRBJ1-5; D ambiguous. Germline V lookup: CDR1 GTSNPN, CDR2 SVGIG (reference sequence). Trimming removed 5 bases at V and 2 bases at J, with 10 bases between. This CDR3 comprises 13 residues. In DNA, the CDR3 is TGTGCCTGGGGGGATGTGGGCAATCAGCCCCAGCATTTT. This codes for CAWGDVGNQPQHF. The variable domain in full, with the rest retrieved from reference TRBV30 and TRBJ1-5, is SQTIHQWPATLVQPVGSPLSLECTVEGTSNPNLYWYRQAAGRGLQLLFYSVGIGQISSEVPQNLSASRPQDRQFILSSKKLLLSDSGFYLCAWGDVGNQPQHFGDGTRLSIL.

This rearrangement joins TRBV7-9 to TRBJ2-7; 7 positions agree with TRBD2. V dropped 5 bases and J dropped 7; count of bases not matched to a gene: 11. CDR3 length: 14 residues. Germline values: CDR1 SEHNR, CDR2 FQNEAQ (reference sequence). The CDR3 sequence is CASSPGTTDTEQYF. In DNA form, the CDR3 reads TGTGCCAGCAGCCCAGGGACTACTGATACTGAGCAGTACTTC.